Following are 27 T cell receptor beta chains from one sample sequenced in a study of shared clonotypes between healthy human individuals. Libraries were prepared by immunoSEQ multiplex PCR; TCRdb keeps only in-frame clonotypes and omits some of them. The sample contains roughly 2,500,000 clones, roughly 93% of which appear only once. Material: naive CD4+ T cells from PBMCs. Subset here: CD45RA+ positively selected. Receptors originate from a man younger than 35 in good health. Some clones in this sample may be carry-over from other donors' samples.

Written as DNA, the CDR3 is TGTGCCAGCAGCCTAATTGGACTGCCCGGAAACACCATATATTTT. This codes for CASSLIGLPGNTIYF. The chain is built from TRBV9 and TRBJ1-3; no firm D call. This CDR3 spans 15 amino acids. Germline CDR1 SGDLS, CDR2 YYNGEE. The germline V and J ends were trimmed by 4 bases and 4 bases, with 15 bases remaining between them. The whole variable domain, filled in from reference TRBV9 and TRBJ1-3, reads DSGVTQTPKHLITATGQRVTLRCSPRSGDLSVYWYQQSLDQGLQFLIQYYNGEERAKGNILERFSAQQFPDLHSELNLSSLELGDSALYFCASSLIGLPGNTIYFGEGSWLTVV.

Comments on this clone: Other nucleotide sequences from this sample produce the same CDR3. CDR3 protein: CASSPDRGYGYTF. In DNA form, the CDR3 reads TGTGCCAGCAGTCCAGACAGGGGCTATGGCTACACCTTC. The chain couples TRBV6-5 to TRBJ1-2, with 8 bases that match TRBD1. The germline V gene encodes CDR1 MNHEY and CDR2 SVGAGI. The CDR3 sequence is 13 residues long. V shed 5 bases, J shed 4 bases, and the junction held 3 bases outside the gene matches.

V and J are TRBV5-6 and TRBJ1-4; D call uncertain. Germline CDR1 and CDR2: SGHDT and YYEEEE. V lost 2 bases, J lost 7 bases, and 6 bases lay in between. The CDR3 covers 12 residues. CDR3 loop: CASSLMGEKLFF. CDR3 sequence (DNA): TGTGCCAGCAGCTTAATGGGTGAAAAACTGTTTTTT.

For this clone: Other DNA sequences from this sample encode an identical CDR3 as well. The chain is built from TRBV28 and TRBJ2-7; 7 nucleotides agree with TRBD1. V shed 4 bases and J 2 bases; nucleotides not matched to a gene: 5. Germline V gene data show CDR1 as MDHEN and CDR2 as SYDVKM. The CDR3 contains 14 residues. The CDR3 spells CASSSPGTAYEQYF. The CDR3 bases are TGTGCCAGCAGTTCTCCCGGGACAGCCTACGAGCAGTACTTC.

The rearrangement uses TRBV28 and TRBJ1-2; D not certain. The length of the CDR3 is 12 residues. Trimming shortened V by 8 bases and J by 1 base, and 8 bases separated the two germline ends. Germline V CDR1 and CDR2: MDHEN, SYDVKM. CDR3 amino acids: CASVDLNYGYTF. CDR3 DNA: TGTGCCAGCGTCGACCTTAACTATGGCTACACCTTC.

About this clone: In the same sample, other DNA sequences code for this CDR3. This chain connects TRBV19 to TRBJ1-2; D is unresolved. The V end lost 3 bases, the J end lost 2 bases, and 7 bases lay between the germline ends. The CDR3 is 13 residues long. Germline CDR1 is LNHDA and CDR2 is SQIVND (reference sequence). The CDR3 DNA follows: TGTGCCAGTAGTATCACGCCGAACTATGGCTACACCTTC. This codes for CASSITPNYGYTF.

The chain joins TRBV28 to TRBJ1-3, with D unresolved. Germline assignment: CDR1 MDHEN and CDR2 SYDVKM. V gave up 7 bases and J gave up 4 bases, with 11 bases separating them. The CDR3 spans 13 residues. The chain's CDR3 is CASIESPGNTIYF. In DNA form, the CDR3 reads TGTGCCAGCATTGAGTCTCCGGGAAACACCATATATTTT.

This rearrangement joins TRBV23-1 to TRBJ2-6; TRBD1 aligns across 7 bases. Being an ORF, TRBV23-1 has a function that is uncertain. V lost 4 bases, J lost 0 bases, and 6 bases stayed unmatched. This CDR3 is built from 17 residues. This CDR3 reads CASSRKGGISGANVLTF. CDR3 nucleotides: TGCGCCAGCAGTCGGAAAGGGGGCATCTCTGGGGCCAACGTCCTGACTTTC.

The chain is built from TRBV5-5 and TRBJ1-2; D not resolved. Trimming pared 1 base from V and 7 bases from J, leaving 17 bases between. The CDR3 is 15 amino acids. Germline CDR1 reads SGHKS; CDR2 reads YYEKEE (reference sequence). Here the CDR3 reads CASSLLAGGTVGYTF. The CDR3 bases are TGTGCCAGCAGCTTGCTGGCAGGCGGCACGGTTGGCTACACCTTC. Based on the CDR3 plus reference TRBV5-5 and TRBJ1-2, the full variable domain is DAGVTQSPTHLIKTRGQQVTLRCSPISGHKSVSWYQQVLGQGPQFIFQYYEKEERGRGNFPDRFSARQFPNYSSELNVNALLLGDSALYLCASSLLAGGTVGYTFGSGTRLTVV.

With regard to this clone: Other DNA sequences within the sample encode an identical CDR3. The chain combines TRBV9 with TRBJ2-1, with a tentative D call TRBD2 (6 bases). This CDR3 has 15 residues. Trimming stripped 0 bases from V and 1 base from J, with 8 bases between. Germline lookup yields CDR1 SGDLS and CDR2 YYNGEE. CDR3 DNA: TGTGCCAGCAGCGTAGGGGCGGGATCCTACAATGAGCAGTTCTTC. It yields the protein CASSVGAGSYNEQFF. Together with reference TRBV9 and TRBJ2-1, the CDR3 gives the full variable domain: DSGVTQTPKHLITATGQRVTLRCSPRSGDLSVYWYQQSLDQGLQFLIQYYNGEERAKGNILERFSAQQFPDLHSELNLSSLELGDSALYFCASSVGAGSYNEQFFGPGTRLTVL.

This chain uses TRBV5-6 with TRBJ1-2; 11 bases line up with TRBD1. This CDR3 has 17 residues. Trimming removed 0 bases from V and 4 bases from J; junction bases left unmatched: 8. Germline V gives CDR1 SGHDT, CDR2 YYEEEE. The CDR3 is CASSLGTGGRNLYGYTF. The CDR3 nucleotides read TGTGCCAGCAGCTTGGGGACAGGGGGCCGGAATCTCTATGGCTACACCTTC. The whole variable domain, filled in from reference TRBV5-6 and TRBJ1-2, reads DAGVTQSPTHLIKTRGQQVTLRCSPKSGHDTVSWYQQALGQGPQFIFQYYEEEERQRGNFPDRFSGHQFPNYSSELNVNALLLGDSALYLCASSLGTGGRNLYGYTFGSGTRLTVV.

This clone was counted between two and nine times. This sequence joins TRBV30 and TRBJ1-1, with D uncertain. Per the germline V gene, CDR1 is GTSNPN and CDR2 is SVGIG (reference sequence). The V end lost 0 bases, the J end lost 4 bases, and 12 bases lay between the germline ends. The CDR3 spans 14 residues. The CDR3 sequence: CAWSVSPIGTEAFF. The CDR3 bases are TGTGCCTGGAGTGTATCCCCCATTGGCACTGAAGCTTTCTTT.

V gene TRBV15 combines with J gene TRBJ2-3; 9 positions agree with TRBD1. With V trimmed by 0 bases and J by 7 bases, 5 bases remained unmatched. The CDR3 contains 15 residues. Germline assignment: CDR1 LNHNV and CDR2 YYDKDF (reference sequence). Here the CDR3 reads CATSRERTGANTQYF. The CDR3 region has the DNA TGTGCCACCAGCAGAGAACGGACAGGGGCTAATACGCAGTATTTT.

The chain is built from TRBV30 and TRBJ1-2, with 8 bases fitting TRBD1. The germline V gene has CDR1 GTSNPN and CDR2 SVGIG (reference sequence). J gave up 3 bases and V 4 bases, and 7 bases lay outside the gene matches. This CDR3 spans 14 amino acids. The CDR3 DNA reads as TGTGCCTGGACAGGGGGCGTTGGATACTATGGCTACACCTTC. This codes for CAWTGGVGYYGYTF.

The genes are TRBV7-3 and TRBJ2-5, with a weak D call TRBD2 (6 bases). Germline CDR1 SGHTA, CDR2 FQGTGA. CDR3 size: 13 residues. The V gene lost 3 bases and the J gene lost 5 bases, with 10 bases spanning the gap. CDR3: CASSFGGKETQYF. In DNA, the CDR3 is TGTGCCAGCAGCTTCGGCGGGAAGGAGACCCAGTACTTC.

The V call is TRBV21-1, the J call TRBJ1-5. TRBV21-1 is reported as a pseudogene. The CDR3 covers 15 residues. The CDR3 loop reads CASSKGAGRNQPQHF. CDR3 in DNA: TGTGCCAGCAGCAAAGGGGCGGGCCGCAATCAGCCCCAGCATTTT.

This chain joins TRBV29-1 and TRBJ2-5, with D unresolved. With 3 bases removed from V and 6 bases from J, the gap between germline ends came to 11 bases. The CDR3 is 12 residues long. CDR1 is SQVTM, CDR2 ANQGSEA, per germline. This CDR3 reads CSVERSGKTQYF. In nucleotides, the CDR3 is TGCAGCGTTGAGAGATCTGGAAAGACCCAGTACTTC.

CDR3 region: CASSPRQGATGNTIYF. CDR3 DNA: TGTGCCAGCTCACCGCGTCAGGGGGCTACTGGAAACACCATATATTTT. The V and J genes are TRBV18 and TRBJ1-3, with TRBD1 matching 8 bases. The CDR3 extends over 16 amino acids. Germline V lookup: CDR1 KGHSH, CDR2 LQKENI. With 3 bases clipped from V and 2 bases from J, the junction kept 6 bases outside the gene matches.

This chain links TRBV6-6 with TRBJ1-1, with a tentative D call TRBD1 (6 bases). CDR1 is MNHNY and CDR2 is SVGAGI in the germline V gene (reference sequence). This CDR3 comprises 15 residues. The V and J ends lost 2 bases and 3 bases respectively, with 13 bases between them. In DNA form, the CDR3 reads TGTGCCAGCAGTTACCTACAGGGCGATCACACTGAAGCTTTCTTT. It codes for CASSYLQGDHTEAFF.

The DNA of the CDR3 is TGTGCCAGCAGTCCGCCGGGACGGATCACAGATACGCAGTATTTT. It is translated as CASSPPGRITDTQYF. The chain combines TRBV6-1 with TRBJ2-3, with D perhaps matching TRBD1 or TRBD2 (5 bases each). Trimming took off 5 bases at V and 2 bases at J, with 14 bases between the two ends. CDR1 is MNHNS, CDR2 SASEGT, per germline. CDR3 length equals 15 residues.

The rearrangement links TRBV4-3 to TRBJ2-3; 8 bases are a match to TRBD1. The germline V gene has CDR1 LGHNA and CDR2 YSLEER. J lost 3 bases, V lost 0 bases, and 5 bases had no gene match. The CDR3 totals 16 residues. This CDR3 is CASSQDRGLGTDTQYF. DNA of the CDR3: TGCGCCAGCAGCCAAGACAGGGGGCTGGGGACAGATACGCAGTATTTT.

CDR3 in amino acids: CATVDGPPTTNEKLFF. CDR3 in DNA: TGTGCCACCGTTGACGGCCCCCCTACAACTAATGAAAAACTGTTTTTT. The genes are TRBV6-6 and TRBJ1-4; unclear D gene. CDR3 length: 16 amino acids. Trimming cost V 10 bases and J 0 bases, with 18 bases left between them. Germline CDR1 MNHNY, CDR2 SVGAGI (reference sequence).

J is TRBJ2-1 and V is TRBV4-2, with 9 bases matching TRBD2. The CDR3 totals 16 residues. V gave up 1 base and J gave up 4 bases; unmatched junction bases: 5. Germline values: CDR1 LGHNA, CDR2 YNFKEQ. The DNA of the CDR3 is TGTGCCAGCAGCCAAGGAGCGGGAGGACCTTACAATGAGCAGTTCTTC. Translating gives CASSQGAGGPYNEQFF.

V usage is TRBV5-1 and J usage is TRBJ1-2, with 9 bases fitting TRBD1. The CDR3 is made up of 13 amino acids. Trimming at V came to 3 bases and at J to 6 bases, leaving 3 bases not matched to a gene. Germline V gene data show CDR1 as SGHRS and CDR2 as YFSETQ. CDR3 loop: CASSSQGADGYTF. The DNA of the CDR3 is TGCGCCAGCAGCTCACAGGGGGCTGATGGCTACACCTTC.

The CDR3 DNA is TGTGCCAGCAGTCCACCCGGGATCGGGAAGTCTGGGGCCAACGTCCTGACTTTC. It specifies CASSPPGIGKSGANVLTF. The chain couples TRBV28 to TRBJ2-6; tentatively, D is TRBD2 (5 bases). Trimming pared 5 bases from V and 1 base from J, leaving 18 bases between. The germline gives CDR1 MDHEN, CDR2 SYDVKM. The CDR3 is 18 residues long.

This chain links TRBV7-3 with TRBJ2-5; 9 bases fit TRBD1. The germline CDR1 and CDR2 sequences are SGHTA and FQGTGA. CDR3 length: 16 residues. V shed 0 bases and J 5 bases; nucleotides not matched to a gene: 7. In DNA, the CDR3 is TGTGCCAGCAGCTTAACGTCGACCGGGACAGGGGAGACCCAGTACTTC. This gives the protein CASSLTSTGTGETQYF.

The V and J genes are TRBV27 and TRBJ2-1; TRBD2 matches at 9 bases. This CDR3 comprises 15 residues. Per the germline V gene, CDR1 is MNHEY and CDR2 is SMNVEV (reference sequence). With V trimmed by 5 bases and J by 5 bases, 7 bases remained unmatched. CDR3 DNA: TGTGCCAGCAGTCTAGGGACTAGCAAGGACAATGAGCAGTTCTTC. Protein: CASSLGTSKDNEQFF.